This TCR beta chain was captured by sequencing in a study of shared T cell receptors in the human thymus. The CDR3 covers 16 residues. Trimming left V 6 bases short and J 1 base short, with 17 bases between. Germline CDR1 reads SGHTA; CDR2 reads FQGNSA. With respect to this clone: This same CDR3 is encoded by further DNA sequences in the sample.

The method was immunoSEQ multiplex PCR; TCRdb's version includes in-frame clones alone and lacks a portion of them. Among more than 550,000 clones listed, more than 70% were seen once. This sample also appeared in a second study, on human thymus T cells. Turning to that study: It was healthy Finnish infants having corrective surgery for congenital heart defects who were the donors. During corrective heart surgery, resections were taken, and the thymus tissue came from them. Thymic and blood repertoires seemed to favor certain V and J genes. Unrelated individuals were reported by related research to share highly overlapping thymic repertoires.

The sequence was collected from a boy under two years old with a congenital heart defect. V and J are TRBV7-2 and TRBJ2-3; weak D call: TRBD2 (6 bases). Sequencing was performed on thymocytes. The CDR3 nucleotides are TGTGCCAGCAGTCACGAATCGGGAGACTGCACAGATACGCAGTATTTT. It translates to CASSHESGDCTDTQYF.